Detailed here is one T cell receptor (beta chain). What it binds is not known. This CDR3 spans 12 amino acids. Unmatched junction bases numbered 3, after V lost 4 bases and J lost 10 bases. Per germline, CDR1 MDHEN and CDR2 SYDVKM. This specimen belongs to a study of T cells in Graves' hyperthyroidism and ophthalmopathy. Across the study: Peripheral blood was obtained at initial diagnosis, preceding any treatment.

General observations from the study: In validation, the model predicted ophthalmopathy. These predictions came a median about 6.5 months before onset. Appearing also in blood were most of the thyroid clonotypes expanded above 0.001.

It was RNA transcripts that yielded the amplified TCR beta CDR3 regions. RT-PCR in the first round (using the HTBI primer set) targeted the TCR CDR3. In TCRdb, the multiplex PCR reads were re-called with MiXCR into one record per CDR3 protein. The sample yields fewer than 350,000 distinct CDR3 sequences, 21% seen once. Hyperthyroidism, newly diagnosed and lasting under 2 months, affected patients aged 18 to 65. V is TRBV28 and J is TRBJ1-4; 7 nucleotides agree with TRBD1. This receptor was identified in a woman aged 45-60 years with Graves' hyperthyroidism. Sequenced sample: blood. The CDR3 here is CASSSTGIKLFF. The CDR3 nucleotides are TGTGCCAGCAGTTCGACAGGGATAAAACTGTTTTTT.